A single T cell receptor (beta chain) is shown here with its context. The sample originates from a study of CD8 T cells in Susac syndrome. This CDR3 is built from 11 residues. V shed 6 bases and J shed 10 bases, with 10 bases lying between them. CDR1 MNHEY and CDR2 SVGEGT come from the germline V gene. Random hexamers were used to reverse transcribe an amount of about 0.5 to 1 ug RNA. TCRdb re-analysed the immunoSEQ multiplex PCR reads in MiXCR, keeping a single row per CDR3 protein. The sample gives 130,000 or so distinct CDR3 sequences, 90% to 95% of which show up once; roughly 0.095% is in the top ten. Controls matched for sex and age were healthy donors.

The V and J genes are TRBV6-2 or TRBV6-3 and TRBJ2-1; D not certain. The sample consisted of CD4+ T cells from PBMCs. The clonotype comes from a human donor in good health. DNA of the CDR3: TGTGCCAGCAGCCAGTTCCGCGAGCAGTTCTTC. This encodes CASSQFREQFF.